This T cell receptor (beta chain) was obtained from a study of T cells in Graves' hyperthyroidism and ophthalmopathy. Across the study: Upon initial diagnosis and before any treatment, peripheral blood was collected.

V gave up 6 bases and J gave up 6 bases, with 20 bases separating them. There are 15 residues in the CDR3. Germline-derived CDR1 and CDR2 are LGHNA and YSLEER. Amplification of TCR beta CDR3 regions was performed using RNA transcripts as template. The primer set for the first-round RT-PCR of the TCR CDR3 was HTBI. MiXCR, run by TCRdb on the multiplex PCR reads, gives a single entry per CDR3 protein. The sample holds some 560,000 distinct CDR3 sequences; about a sixth are singletons and the top ten take 6.5% to 8%. This TCR came from a woman in her twenties or thirties with Graves' hyperthyroidism. Sequencing used blood. This chain joins TRBV4-3 and TRBJ2-5; the D gene is possibly TRBD1 (8 bases). DNA of the CDR3: TGCGCCAGCAGATATCCAGGGGGCGGGAGAAAGACCCAGTACTTC. It codes for CASRYPGGGRKTQYF.